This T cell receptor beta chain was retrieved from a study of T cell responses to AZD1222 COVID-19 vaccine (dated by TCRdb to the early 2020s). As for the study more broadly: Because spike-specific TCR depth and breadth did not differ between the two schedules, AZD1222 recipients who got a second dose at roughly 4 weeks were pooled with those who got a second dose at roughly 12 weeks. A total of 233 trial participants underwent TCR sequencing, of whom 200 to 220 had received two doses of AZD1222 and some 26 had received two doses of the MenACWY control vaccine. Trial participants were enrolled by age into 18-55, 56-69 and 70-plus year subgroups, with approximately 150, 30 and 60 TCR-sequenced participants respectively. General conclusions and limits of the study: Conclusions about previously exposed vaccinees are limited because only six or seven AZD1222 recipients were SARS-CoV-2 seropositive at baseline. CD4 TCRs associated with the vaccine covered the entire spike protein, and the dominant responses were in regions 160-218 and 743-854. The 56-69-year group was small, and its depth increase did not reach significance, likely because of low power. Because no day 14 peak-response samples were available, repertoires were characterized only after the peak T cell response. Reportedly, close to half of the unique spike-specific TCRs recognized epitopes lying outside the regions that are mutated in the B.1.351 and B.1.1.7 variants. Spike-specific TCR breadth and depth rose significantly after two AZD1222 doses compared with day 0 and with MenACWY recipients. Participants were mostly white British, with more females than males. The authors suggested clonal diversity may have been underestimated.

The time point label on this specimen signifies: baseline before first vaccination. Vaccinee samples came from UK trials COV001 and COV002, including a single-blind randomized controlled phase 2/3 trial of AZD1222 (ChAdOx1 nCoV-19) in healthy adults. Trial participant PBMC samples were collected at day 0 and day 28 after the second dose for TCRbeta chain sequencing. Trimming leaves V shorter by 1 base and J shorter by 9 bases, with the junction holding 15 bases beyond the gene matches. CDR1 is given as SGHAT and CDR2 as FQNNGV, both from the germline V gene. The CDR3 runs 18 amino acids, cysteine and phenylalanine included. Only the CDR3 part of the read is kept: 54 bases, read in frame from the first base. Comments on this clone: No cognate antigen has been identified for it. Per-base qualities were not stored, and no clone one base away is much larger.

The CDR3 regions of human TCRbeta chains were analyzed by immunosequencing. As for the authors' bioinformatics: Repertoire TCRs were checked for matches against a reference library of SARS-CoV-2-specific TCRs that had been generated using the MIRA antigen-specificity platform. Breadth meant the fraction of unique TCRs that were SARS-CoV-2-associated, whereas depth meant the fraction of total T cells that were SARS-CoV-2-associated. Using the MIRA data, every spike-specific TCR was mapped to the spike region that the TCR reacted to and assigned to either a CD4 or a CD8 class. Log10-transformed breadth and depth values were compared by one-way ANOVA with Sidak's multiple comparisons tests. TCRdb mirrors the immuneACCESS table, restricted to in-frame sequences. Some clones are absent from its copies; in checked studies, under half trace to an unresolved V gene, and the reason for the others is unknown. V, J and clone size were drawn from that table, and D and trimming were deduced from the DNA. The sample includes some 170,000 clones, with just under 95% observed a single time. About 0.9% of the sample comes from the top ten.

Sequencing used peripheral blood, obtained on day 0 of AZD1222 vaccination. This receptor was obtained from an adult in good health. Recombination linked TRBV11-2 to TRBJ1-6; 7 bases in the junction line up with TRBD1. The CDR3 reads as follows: CASSLGGQTGSLVSPLHF. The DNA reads TGTGCCAGCAGCTTAGGCGGGCAGACAGGGTCTCTCGTTTCACCCCTCCACTTT.